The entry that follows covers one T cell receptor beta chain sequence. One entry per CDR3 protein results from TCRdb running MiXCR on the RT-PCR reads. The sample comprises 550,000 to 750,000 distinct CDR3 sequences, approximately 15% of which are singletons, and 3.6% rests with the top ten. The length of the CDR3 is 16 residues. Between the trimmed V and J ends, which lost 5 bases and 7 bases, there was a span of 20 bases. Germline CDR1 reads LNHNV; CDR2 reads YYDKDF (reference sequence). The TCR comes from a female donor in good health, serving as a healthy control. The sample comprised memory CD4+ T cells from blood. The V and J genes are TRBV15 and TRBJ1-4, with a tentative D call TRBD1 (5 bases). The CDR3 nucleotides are TGTGCCACCAGCCGAGGGGATGGGGCTGGTGGTGAAAAACTGTTTTTT. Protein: CATSRGDGAGGEKLFF.